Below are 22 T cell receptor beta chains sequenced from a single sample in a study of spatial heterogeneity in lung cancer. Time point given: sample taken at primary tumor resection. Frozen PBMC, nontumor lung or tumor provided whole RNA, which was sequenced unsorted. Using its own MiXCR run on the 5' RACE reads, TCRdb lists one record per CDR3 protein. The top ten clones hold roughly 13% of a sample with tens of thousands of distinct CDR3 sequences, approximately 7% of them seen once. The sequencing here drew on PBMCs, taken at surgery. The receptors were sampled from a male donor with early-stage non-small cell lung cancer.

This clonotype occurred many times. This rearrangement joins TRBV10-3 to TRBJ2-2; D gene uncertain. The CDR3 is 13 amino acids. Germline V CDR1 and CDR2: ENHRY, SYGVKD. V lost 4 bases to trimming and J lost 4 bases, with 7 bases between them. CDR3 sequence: CAISVLGTGELFF. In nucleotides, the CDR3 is TGTGCCATCAGTGTTCTGGGCACCGGGGAGCTGTTTTTT.

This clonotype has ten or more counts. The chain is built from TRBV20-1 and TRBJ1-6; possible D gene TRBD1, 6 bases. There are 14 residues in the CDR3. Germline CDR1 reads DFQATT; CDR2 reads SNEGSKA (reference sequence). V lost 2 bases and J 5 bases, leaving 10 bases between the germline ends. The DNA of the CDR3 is TGCAGTGCTAGATCAGGACAGCATAATTCACCCCTCCACTTT. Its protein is CSARSGQHNSPLHF.

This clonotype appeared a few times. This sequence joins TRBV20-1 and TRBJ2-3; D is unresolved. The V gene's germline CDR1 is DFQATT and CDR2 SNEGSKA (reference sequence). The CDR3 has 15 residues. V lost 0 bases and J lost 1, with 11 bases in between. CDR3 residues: CSARDPNGGTDTQYF. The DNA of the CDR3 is TGCAGTGCTAGAGATCCAAATGGCGGCACAGATACGCAGTATTTT.

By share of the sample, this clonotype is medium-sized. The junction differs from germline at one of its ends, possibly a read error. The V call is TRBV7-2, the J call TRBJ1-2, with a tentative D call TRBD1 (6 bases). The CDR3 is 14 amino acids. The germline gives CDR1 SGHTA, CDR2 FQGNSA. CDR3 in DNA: TGTGCCAGCAGTTTAGGGGGGCTATCCCATGGCTACACCTTC. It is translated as CASSLGGLSHGYTF.

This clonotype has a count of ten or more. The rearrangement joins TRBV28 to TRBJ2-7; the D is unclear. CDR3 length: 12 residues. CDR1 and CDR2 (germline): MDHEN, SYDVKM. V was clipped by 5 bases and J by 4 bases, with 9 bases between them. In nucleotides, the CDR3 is TGTGCCAGCAGTGGCCAGACTTACGAGCAGTACGTC. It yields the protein CASSGQTYEQYV.

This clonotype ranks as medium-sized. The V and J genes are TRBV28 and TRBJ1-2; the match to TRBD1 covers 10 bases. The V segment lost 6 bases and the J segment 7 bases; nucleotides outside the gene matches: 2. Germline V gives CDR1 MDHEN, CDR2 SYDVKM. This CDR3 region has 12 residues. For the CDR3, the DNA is TGTGCCAGCAGGACAGGGGGCCGTGGCTACACCTTC. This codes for CASRTGGRGYTF.

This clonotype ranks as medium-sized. The CDR3 DNA sequence: TGCGCCAGCAGCCCAGCCGCAGGAGACTTTAACTACGAGCAGTACTTC. It specifies CASSPAAGDFNYEQYF. The V gene is TRBV4-1, the J gene TRBJ2-7, with D unclear. V dropped 4 bases and J dropped 3 bases, with 19 bases sitting between them. Germline V CDR1 and CDR2: MGHRA, YSYEKL. The CDR3 sequence is 16 residues long.

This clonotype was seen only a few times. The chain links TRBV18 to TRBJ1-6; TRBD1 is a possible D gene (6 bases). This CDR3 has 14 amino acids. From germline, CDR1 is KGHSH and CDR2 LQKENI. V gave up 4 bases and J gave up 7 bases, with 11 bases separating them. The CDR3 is CASSHPGTNSPLHF. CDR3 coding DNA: TGTGCCAGCTCACATCCAGGGACAAATTCACCCCTCCACTTT. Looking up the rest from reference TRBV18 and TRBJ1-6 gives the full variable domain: NAGVMQNPRHLVRRRGQEARLRCSPMKGHSHVYWYRQLPEEGLKFMVYLQKENIIDESGMPKERFSAEFPKEGPSILRIQQVVRGDSAAYFCASSHPGTNSPLHFGNGTRLTVT.

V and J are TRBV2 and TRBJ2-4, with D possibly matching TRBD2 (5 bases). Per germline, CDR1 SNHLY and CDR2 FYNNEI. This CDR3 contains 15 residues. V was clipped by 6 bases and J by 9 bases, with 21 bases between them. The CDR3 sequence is CASRTNSLGVGIQYF. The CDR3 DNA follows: TGTGCCAGCAGGACAAACTCGTTGGGAGTGGGCATTCAGTACTTC.

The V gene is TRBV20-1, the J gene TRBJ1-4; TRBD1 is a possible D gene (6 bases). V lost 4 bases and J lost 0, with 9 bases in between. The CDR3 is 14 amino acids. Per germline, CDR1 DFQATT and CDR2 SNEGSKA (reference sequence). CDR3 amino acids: CSAIRTATNEKLFF. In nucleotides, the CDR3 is TGCAGTGCTATTCGGACAGCAACTAATGAAAAACTGTTTTTT.

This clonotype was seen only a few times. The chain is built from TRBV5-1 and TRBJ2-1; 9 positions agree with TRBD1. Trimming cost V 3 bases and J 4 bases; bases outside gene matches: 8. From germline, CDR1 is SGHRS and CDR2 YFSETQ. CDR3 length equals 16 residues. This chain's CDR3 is CASSSGGTGTYNEQFF. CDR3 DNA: TGCGCCAGCAGCTCTGGTGGGACAGGGACGTACAATGAGCAGTTCTTC.

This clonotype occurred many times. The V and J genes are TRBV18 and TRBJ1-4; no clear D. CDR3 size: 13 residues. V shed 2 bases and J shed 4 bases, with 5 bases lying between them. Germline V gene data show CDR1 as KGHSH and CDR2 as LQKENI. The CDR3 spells CASSPGYNEKLFF. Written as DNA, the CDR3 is TGTGCCAGCTCACCAGGGTATAATGAAAAACTGTTTTTT.

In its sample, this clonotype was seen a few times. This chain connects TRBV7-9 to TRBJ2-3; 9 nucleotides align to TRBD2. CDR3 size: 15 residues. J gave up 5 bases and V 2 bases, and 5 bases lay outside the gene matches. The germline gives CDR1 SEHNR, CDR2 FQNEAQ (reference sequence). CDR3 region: CASSLSGGRGDTQYF. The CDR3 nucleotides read TGTGCCAGCAGCTTAAGCGGGGGGAGAGGAGATACGCAGTATTTT.

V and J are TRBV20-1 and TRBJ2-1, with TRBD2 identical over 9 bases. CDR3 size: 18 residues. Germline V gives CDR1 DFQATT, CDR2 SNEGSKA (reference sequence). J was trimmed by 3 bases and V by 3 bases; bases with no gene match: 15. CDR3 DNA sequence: TGCAGTGCTAGGACTCGGCTAGCGGGAAGATCTCTCTACAATGAGCAGTTCTTC. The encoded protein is CSARTRLAGRSLYNEQFF.

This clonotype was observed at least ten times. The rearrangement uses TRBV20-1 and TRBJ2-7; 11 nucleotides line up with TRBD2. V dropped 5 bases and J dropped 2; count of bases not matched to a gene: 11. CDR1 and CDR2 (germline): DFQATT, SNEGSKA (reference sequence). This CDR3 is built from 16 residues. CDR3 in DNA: TGCAGTGCTCAGAGGGGCCTAGCGGGAGGAACCTACGAGCAGTACTTC. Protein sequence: CSAQRGLAGGTYEQYF.

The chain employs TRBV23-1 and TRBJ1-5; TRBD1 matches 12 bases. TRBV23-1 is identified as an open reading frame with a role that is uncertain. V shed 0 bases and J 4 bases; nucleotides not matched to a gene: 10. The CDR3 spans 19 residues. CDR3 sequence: CASSQSFGDRGQGNQPQHF. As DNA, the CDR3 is TGCGCCAGCAGTCAATCCTTCGGGGACAGGGGGCAGGGGAATCAGCCCCAGCATTTT.

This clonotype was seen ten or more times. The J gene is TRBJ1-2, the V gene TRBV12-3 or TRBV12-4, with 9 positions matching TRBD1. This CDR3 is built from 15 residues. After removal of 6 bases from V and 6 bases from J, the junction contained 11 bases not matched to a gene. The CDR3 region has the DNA TGTGCCAGCAGGATTTATCCCGGGACAGGGAATGGCTACACCTTC. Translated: CASRIYPGTGNGYTF.

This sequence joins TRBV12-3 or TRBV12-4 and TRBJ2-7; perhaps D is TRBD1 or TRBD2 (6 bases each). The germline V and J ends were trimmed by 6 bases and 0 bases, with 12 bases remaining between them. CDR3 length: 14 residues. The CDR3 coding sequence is TGTGCCAGCAGCGAGGAGGGGGGCTCCTACGAGCAGTACTTC. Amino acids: CASSEEGGSYEQYF.

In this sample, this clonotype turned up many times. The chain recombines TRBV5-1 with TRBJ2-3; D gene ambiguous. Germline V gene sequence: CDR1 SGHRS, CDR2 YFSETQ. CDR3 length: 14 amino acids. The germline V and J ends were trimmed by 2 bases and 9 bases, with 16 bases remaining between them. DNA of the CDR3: TGCGCCAGCAGCTTTAACCCCAGGCAGGAGACGCAGTATTTT. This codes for CASSFNPRQETQYF.

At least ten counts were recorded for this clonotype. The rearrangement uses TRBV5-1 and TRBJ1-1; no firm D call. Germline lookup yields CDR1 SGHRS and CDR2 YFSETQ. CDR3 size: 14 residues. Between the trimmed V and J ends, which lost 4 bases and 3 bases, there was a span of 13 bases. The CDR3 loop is CASSRSPGYTEAFF. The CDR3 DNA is TGCGCCAGCAGCCGGAGCCCGGGGTACACTGAAGCTTTCTTT.

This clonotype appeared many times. As DNA, the CDR3 is TGTGCCACCAGTGATAAGAGCGGGAGAGTTGGGAATGAGCAGTTCTTC. Translation: CATSDKSGRVGNEQFF. The chain recombines TRBV24-1 with TRBJ2-1, with 8 nucleotides matching TRBD2. Unmatched junction bases numbered 10, after V lost 3 bases and J lost 7 bases. Germline CDR1 and CDR2: KGHDR and SFDVKD. The CDR3 is 16 residues long.

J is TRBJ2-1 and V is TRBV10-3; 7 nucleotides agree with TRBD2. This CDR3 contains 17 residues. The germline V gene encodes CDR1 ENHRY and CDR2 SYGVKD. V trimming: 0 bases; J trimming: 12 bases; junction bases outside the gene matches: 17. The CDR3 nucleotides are TGTGCCATCAGTGAGTCGATCCTGGGGGGGACGCGGTCAGGGCAGTTCTTC. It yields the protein CAISESILGGTRSGQFF.